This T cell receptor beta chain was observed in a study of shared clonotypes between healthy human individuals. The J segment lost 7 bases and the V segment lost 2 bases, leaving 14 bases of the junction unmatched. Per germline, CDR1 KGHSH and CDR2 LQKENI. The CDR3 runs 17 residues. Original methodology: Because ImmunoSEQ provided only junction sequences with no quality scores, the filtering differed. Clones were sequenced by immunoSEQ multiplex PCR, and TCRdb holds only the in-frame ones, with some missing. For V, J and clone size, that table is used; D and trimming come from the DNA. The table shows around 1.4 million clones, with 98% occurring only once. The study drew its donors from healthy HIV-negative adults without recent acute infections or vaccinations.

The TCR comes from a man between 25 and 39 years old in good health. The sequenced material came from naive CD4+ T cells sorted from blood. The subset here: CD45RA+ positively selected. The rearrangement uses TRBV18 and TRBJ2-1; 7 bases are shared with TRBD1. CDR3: CASSPVPGTDTVNEQFF. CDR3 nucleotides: TGTGCCAGCTCACCAGTCCCCGGGACAGATACGGTAAATGAGCAGTTCTTC.